This is a list of T cell receptor beta chains from one sample in a study of primary melanoma T cells and metastatic recurrence. Libraries were prepared by immunoSEQ multiplex PCR; TCRdb keeps only in-frame clonotypes and omits some of them. Of 3,000 to 4,000 clones in the sample, more than 75% are singletons; the top ten hold roughly 20%. The material sequenced was melanoma tumor tissue. These receptors all stem from a human donor with melanoma. Both conserved end residues are part of each CDR3. The D gene is left open where the match is weak. A row's size may be missing; if present it is once, few, many or a size class.

clone_size: NA
d_call: NA
j_call: TRBJ1-1
v_call: TRBV11-3
cdr3_aa: CASSPIGGENTEAFF
cdr3_nt: TGTGCCAGCAGCCCCATTGGGGGAGAGAACACTGAAGCTTTCTTT

clone_size: once
d_call: TRBD2
j_call: TRBJ2-1
v_call: TRBV6-8
cdr3_aa: CASTRSGGYNEQFF
cdr3_nt: TGTGCCAGTACTCGGAGCGGGGGTTACAATGAGCAGTTCTTC

clone_size: NA
d_call: NA
j_call: TRBJ2-5
v_call: TRBV6-8
cdr3_aa: CASSYRGYETQYF
cdr3_nt: TGTGCCAGCAGTTACCGAGGGTACGAAACCCAGTACTTC

clone_size: medium-sized
d_call: NA
j_call: TRBJ1-5
v_call: TRBV19
cdr3_aa: CASTLKGASRHF
cdr3_nt: TGTGCCAGTACCCTAAAGGGTGCATCTCGGCATTTT

clone_size: NA
d_call: TRBD1
j_call: TRBJ1-1
v_call: TRBV28
cdr3_aa: CATSRWDRGGTEAFF
cdr3_nt: TGTGCCACCTCCCGGTGGGACAGGGGTGGCACTGAAGCTTTCTTT

clone_size: few
d_call: TRBD1
j_call: TRBJ1-3
v_call: TRBV6-8
cdr3_aa: CASSSLKQGAFSGNTIYF
cdr3_nt: TGTGCCAGCAGTTCCCTCAAACAGGGGGCATTCTCTGGAAACACCATATATTTT

clone_size: NA
d_call: NA
j_call: TRBJ2-7
v_call: TRBV11-3
cdr3_aa: CASSRYAGGPIEQYF
cdr3_nt: TGTGCCAGCAGCCGATACGCCGGAGGGCCCATCGAGCAGTACTTC

clone_size: NA
d_call: NA
j_call: TRBJ2-7
v_call: TRBV12-5
cdr3_aa: CASGLGPTYEQYF
cdr3_nt: TGTGCTAGTGGTTTGGGCCCGACCTACGAGCAGTACTTC

clone_size: few
d_call: NA
j_call: TRBJ1-6
v_call: TRBV6-8
cdr3_aa: CAIMPGVGSPLHF
cdr3_nt: TGTGCCATCATGCCGGGGGTAGGATCACCCCTCCACTTT

clone_size: NA
d_call: TRBD2
j_call: TRBJ2-3
v_call: TRBV7-6
cdr3_aa: CASSPWTSGGSSSTDTQYF
cdr3_nt: TGTGCCAGCAGCCCCTGGACTAGCGGGGGGTCCTCTAGCACAGATACGCAGTATTTT

clone_size: NA
d_call: TRBD2
j_call: TRBJ2-3
v_call: TRBV28
cdr3_aa: CASSLSSGGATDTQYF
cdr3_nt: TGTGCCAGCAGTTTATCGAGCGGGGGGGCAACAGATACGCAGTATTTT

clone_size: NA
d_call: NA
j_call: TRBJ2-5
v_call: TRBV28
cdr3_aa: CASSLIRQIKETQYF
cdr3_nt: TGTGCCAGCAGTTTAATCAGGCAGATCAAAGAGACCCAGTACTTC

clone_size: NA
d_call: NA
j_call: TRBJ2-3
v_call: TRBV28
cdr3_aa: CASSLDPGLVDTQYF
cdr3_nt: TGTGCCAGCAGTCTCGACCCCGGTCTGGTAGATACGCAGTATTTT

clone_size: NA
d_call: NA
j_call: TRBJ2-1
v_call: TRBV6-4
cdr3_aa: CASRPGGYNEQFF
cdr3_nt: TGTGCCAGCAGGCCGGGTGGCTACAATGAGCAGTTCTTC

clone_size: NA
d_call: NA
j_call: TRBJ1-3
v_call: TRBV11-3
cdr3_aa: CASSLNGGYLSSSGNTIYF
cdr3_nt: TGTGCCAGCAGCCTAAATGGGGGGTACCTTTCCTCCTCTGGAAACACCATATATTTT

clone_size: NA
d_call: NA
j_call: TRBJ1-4
v_call: TRBV11-3
cdr3_aa: CASSLGRTNWYEKLFF
cdr3_nt: TGTGCCAGCAGCTTAGGGAGGACAAATTGGTATGAAAAACTGTTTTTT

clone_size: NA
d_call: NA
j_call: TRBJ2-3
v_call: TRBV5-1
cdr3_aa: CASSSVEFTDTQYF
cdr3_nt: TGCGCCAGCAGCTCTGTTGAATTCACAGATACGCAGTATTTT

clone_size: NA
d_call: NA
j_call: TRBJ2-1
v_call: TRBV15
cdr3_aa: CATSRDFAGGATGEFF
cdr3_nt: NA

clone_size: NA
d_call: NA
j_call: TRBJ2-5
v_call: TRBV6-8
cdr3_aa: CASTPGELPDWPTQYF
cdr3_nt: TGTGCCAGCACTCCCGGGGAACTCCCGGATTGGCCGACCCAGTACTTC

clone_size: NA
d_call: NA
j_call: TRBJ1-2
v_call: TRBV29-1
cdr3_aa: CSVGEAVFYGYTF
cdr3_nt: TGCAGCGTCGGGGAGGCAGTATTCTATGGCTACACCTTC

clone_size: NA
d_call: TRBD2
j_call: TRBJ2-7
v_call: TRBV6-8
cdr3_aa: CASSRLAGGYEQYF
cdr3_nt: TGTGCCAGCAGTCGACTAGCGGGGGGGTACGAGCAGTACTTC

clone_size: NA
d_call: NA
j_call: TRBJ1-1
v_call: TRBV12-5
cdr3_aa: CASNWWNTEAFF
cdr3_nt: TGTGCCAGCAATTGGTGGAACACTGAAGCTTTCTTT

clone_size: NA
d_call: NA
j_call: TRBJ2-3
v_call: TRBV5-1
cdr3_aa: CASSLRIEADTQYF
cdr3_nt: TGCGCCAGCAGCTTGCGAATAGAAGCAGATACGCAGTATTTT

clone_size: NA
d_call: NA
j_call: TRBJ1-5
v_call: TRBV18
cdr3_aa: CASSPGLFSNQPQHF
cdr3_nt: TGTGCCAGCTCACCGGGACTGTTTAGCAATCAGCCCCAGCATTTT

clone_size: few
d_call: NA
j_call: TRBJ2-1
v_call: TRBV6-8
cdr3_aa: CAINGLGRASQEGQFF
cdr3_nt: TGTGCCATCAACGGCCTAGGCAGGGCCTCCCAAGAAGGGCAGTTCTTC

clone_size: few
d_call: TRBD2
j_call: TRBJ2-5
v_call: TRBV11-3
cdr3_aa: CASSSRTSGSETQYF
cdr3_nt: TGTGCCAGCAGCTCCCGGACTAGCGGGAGTGAGACCCAGTACTTC

clone_size: NA
d_call: NA
j_call: TRBJ2-7
v_call: TRBV7-8
cdr3_aa: CASSLQGGPYEQYF
cdr3_nt: TGTGCCAGCAGCTTACAGGGCGGTCCCTACGAGCAGTACTTC

clone_size: NA
d_call: NA
j_call: TRBJ2-3
v_call: TRBV11-3
cdr3_aa: CASSPTRAPDTQYF
cdr3_nt: TGTGCCAGCAGCCCCACCCGAGCCCCAGATACGCAGTATTTT

clone_size: NA
d_call: NA
j_call: TRBJ1-3
v_call: TRBV6-8
cdr3_aa: CASSPLYGSGNTIYF
cdr3_nt: TGTGCCAGCAGTCCGCTCTACGGCTCTGGAAACACCATATATTTT

clone_size: NA
d_call: TRBD1
j_call: TRBJ1-1
v_call: TRBV6-8
cdr3_aa: CASSYTPAGGGGTEAFF
cdr3_nt: TGTGCCAGCAGTTACACCCCCGCAGGGGGCGGGGGCACTGAAGCTTTCTTT

clone_size: NA
d_call: TRBD1
j_call: TRBJ2-5
v_call: TRBV5-1
cdr3_aa: CASRDRDRGEETQYF
cdr3_nt: TGCGCCAGCAGGGATCGGGACAGGGGGGAAGAGACCCAGTACTTC

clone_size: NA
d_call: NA
j_call: TRBJ2-7
v_call: TRBV4-1
cdr3_aa: CASSQKASLSGPTYEQYF
cdr3_nt: TGCGCCAGCAGCCAAAAAGCTTCCCTTTCGGGGCCTACCTACGAGCAGTACTTC

clone_size: NA
d_call: TRBD1
j_call: TRBJ1-1
v_call: TRBV18
cdr3_aa: CASSLLGTENTEAFF
cdr3_nt: TGTGCCAGCTCACTTTTAGGGACAGAGAACACTGAAGCTTTCTTT

clone_size: NA
d_call: NA
j_call: TRBJ2-2
v_call: TRBV7-5
cdr3_aa: CASSSLLAGDTGELFF
cdr3_nt: TGTGCCAGCAGCTCCCTTCTAGCGGGAGATACCGGGGAGCTGTTTTTT

clone_size: NA
d_call: TRBD2
j_call: TRBJ2-7
v_call: TRBV18
cdr3_aa: CASSPGLAAEQYF
cdr3_nt: TGTGCCAGCTCACCTGGACTAGCGGCCGAGCAGTACTTC

clone_size: NA
d_call: NA
j_call: TRBJ1-2
v_call: TRBV25-1
cdr3_aa: CASSAGGYGYTF
cdr3_nt: TGTGCCAGCAGTGCCGGCGGTTATGGCTACACCTTC

clone_size: NA
d_call: TRBD1
j_call: TRBJ1-5
v_call: TRBV11-3
cdr3_aa: CASSLYDRGDQPQHF
cdr3_nt: TGTGCCAGCAGCTTATACGACAGGGGTGACCAGCCCCAGCATTTT